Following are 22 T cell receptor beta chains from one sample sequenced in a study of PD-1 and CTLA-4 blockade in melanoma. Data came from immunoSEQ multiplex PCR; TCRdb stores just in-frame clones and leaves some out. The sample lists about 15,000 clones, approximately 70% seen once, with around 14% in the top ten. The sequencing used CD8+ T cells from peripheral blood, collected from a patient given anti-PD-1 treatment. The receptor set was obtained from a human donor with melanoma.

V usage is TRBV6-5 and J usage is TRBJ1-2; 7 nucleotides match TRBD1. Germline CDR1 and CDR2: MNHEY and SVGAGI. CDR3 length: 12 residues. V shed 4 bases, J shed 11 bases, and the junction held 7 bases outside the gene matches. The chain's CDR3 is CASSSGDSRYTF. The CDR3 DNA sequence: TGTGCCAGCAGTTCCGGGGACAGTCGATACACCTTC.

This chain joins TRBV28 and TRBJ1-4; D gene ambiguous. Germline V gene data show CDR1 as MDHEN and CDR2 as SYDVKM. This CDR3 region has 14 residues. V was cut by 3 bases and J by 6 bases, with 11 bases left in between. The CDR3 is CASSLIQADEKLFF. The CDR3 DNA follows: TGTGCCAGCAGTTTGATTCAGGCCGATGAAAAACTGTTTTTT.

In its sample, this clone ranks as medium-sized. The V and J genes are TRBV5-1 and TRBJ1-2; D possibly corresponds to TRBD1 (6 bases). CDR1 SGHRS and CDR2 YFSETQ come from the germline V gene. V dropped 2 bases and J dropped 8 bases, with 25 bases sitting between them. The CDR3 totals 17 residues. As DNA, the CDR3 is TGCGCCAGCAGCTTTAATTATTGGACAGAATCCCTCTGGGGCTACACCTTC. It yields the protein CASSFNYWTESLWGYTF.

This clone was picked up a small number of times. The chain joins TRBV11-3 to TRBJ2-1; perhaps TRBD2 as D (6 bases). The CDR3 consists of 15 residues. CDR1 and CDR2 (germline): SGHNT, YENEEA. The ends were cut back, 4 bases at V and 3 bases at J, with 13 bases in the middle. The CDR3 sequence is CASSSTIADYNEQFF. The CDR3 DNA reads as TGTGCCAGCAGCTCAACGATAGCGGACTACAATGAGCAGTTCTTC.

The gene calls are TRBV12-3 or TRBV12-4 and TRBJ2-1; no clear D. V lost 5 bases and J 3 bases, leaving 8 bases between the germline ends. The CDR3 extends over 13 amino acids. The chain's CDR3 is CASSIVIYNEQFF. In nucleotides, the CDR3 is TGTGCCAGCAGTATTGTGATCTACAATGAGCAGTTCTTC.

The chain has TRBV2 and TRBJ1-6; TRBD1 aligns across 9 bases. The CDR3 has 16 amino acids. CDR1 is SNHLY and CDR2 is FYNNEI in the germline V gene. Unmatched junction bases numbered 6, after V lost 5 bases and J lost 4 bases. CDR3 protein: CASSFPGQGYNSPLHF. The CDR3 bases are TGTGCCAGCAGTTTTCCGGGACAGGGATATAATTCACCCCTCCACTTT. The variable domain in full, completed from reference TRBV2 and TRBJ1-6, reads EPEVTQTPSHQVTQMGQEVILRCVPISNHLYFYWYRQILGQKVEFLVSFYNNEISEKSEIFDDQFSVERPDGSNFTLKIRSTKLEDSAMYFCASSFPGQGYNSPLHFGNGTRLTVT.

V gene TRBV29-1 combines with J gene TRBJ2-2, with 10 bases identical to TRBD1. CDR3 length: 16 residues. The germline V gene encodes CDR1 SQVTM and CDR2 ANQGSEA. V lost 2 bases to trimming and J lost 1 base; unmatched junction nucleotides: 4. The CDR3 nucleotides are TGCAGCGTTGAATTCCGGGACAGGGGGAACACCGGGGAGCTGTTTTTT. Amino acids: CSVEFRDRGNTGELFF.

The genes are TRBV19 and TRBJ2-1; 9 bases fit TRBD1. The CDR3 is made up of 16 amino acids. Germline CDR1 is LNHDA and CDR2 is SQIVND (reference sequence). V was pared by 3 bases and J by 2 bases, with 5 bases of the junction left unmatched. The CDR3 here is CASSIPGTGTYNEQFF. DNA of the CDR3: TGTGCCAGTAGTATCCCCGGGACAGGGACCTACAATGAGCAGTTCTTC.

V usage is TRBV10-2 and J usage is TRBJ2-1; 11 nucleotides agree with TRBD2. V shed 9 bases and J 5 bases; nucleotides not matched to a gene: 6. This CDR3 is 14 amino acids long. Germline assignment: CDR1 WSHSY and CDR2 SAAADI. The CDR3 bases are TGCGCCAGTCTAGGGACTAGCGGTAACAATGAGCAGTTCTTC. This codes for CASLGTSGNNEQFF.

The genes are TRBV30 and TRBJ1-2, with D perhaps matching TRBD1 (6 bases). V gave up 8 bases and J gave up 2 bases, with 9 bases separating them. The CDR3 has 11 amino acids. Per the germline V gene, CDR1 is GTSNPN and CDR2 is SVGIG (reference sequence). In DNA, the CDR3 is TGTGCCGCCCAGGGGAACTATGGCTACACCTTC. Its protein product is CAAQGNYGYTF.

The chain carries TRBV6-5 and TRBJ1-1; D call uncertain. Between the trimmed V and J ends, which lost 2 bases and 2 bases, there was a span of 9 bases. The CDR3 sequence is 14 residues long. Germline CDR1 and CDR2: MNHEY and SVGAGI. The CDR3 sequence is CASSYGVFNTEAFF. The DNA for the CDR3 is TGTGCCAGCAGTTACGGGGTATTCAACACTGAAGCTTTCTTT.

The CDR3 DNA reads TGTGCCAGCAGCCCTCGAGGCGGCTCCTACGAGCAGTACTTC. Its translation: CASSPRGGSYEQYF. The chain employs TRBV7-6 and TRBJ2-7, with unresolved D. The germline V gene has CDR1 SGHVS and CDR2 FNYEAQ. Deletions cut 5 bases from V and 0 bases from J, with 11 bases between. CDR3 length: 14 amino acids.

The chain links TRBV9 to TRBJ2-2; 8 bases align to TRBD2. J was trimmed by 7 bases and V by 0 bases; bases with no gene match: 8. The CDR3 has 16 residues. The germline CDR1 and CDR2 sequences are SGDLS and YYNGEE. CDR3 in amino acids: CASSVVSSGIGGELFF. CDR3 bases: TGTGCCAGCAGCGTAGTTAGTAGCGGGATTGGCGGGGAGCTGTTTTTT.

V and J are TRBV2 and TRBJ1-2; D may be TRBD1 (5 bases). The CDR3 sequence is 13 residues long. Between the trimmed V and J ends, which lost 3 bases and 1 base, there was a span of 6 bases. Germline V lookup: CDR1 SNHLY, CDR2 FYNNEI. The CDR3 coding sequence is TGTGCCAGCAGTGAGGGACTTAACTATGGCTACACCTTC. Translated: CASSEGLNYGYTF.

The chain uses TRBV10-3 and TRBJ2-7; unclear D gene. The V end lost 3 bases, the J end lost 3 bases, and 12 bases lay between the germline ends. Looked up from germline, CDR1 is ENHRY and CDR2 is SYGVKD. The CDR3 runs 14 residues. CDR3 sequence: CAISDLGSFYEQYF. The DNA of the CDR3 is TGTGCCATCAGTGACTTAGGCAGCTTCTACGAGCAGTACTTC.

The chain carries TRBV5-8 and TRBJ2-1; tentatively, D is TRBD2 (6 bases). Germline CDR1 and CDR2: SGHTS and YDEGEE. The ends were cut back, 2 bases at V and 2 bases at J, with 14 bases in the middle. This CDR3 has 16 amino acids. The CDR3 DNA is TGTGCCAGCAGCTTAGGAGGGATCGGGCCCTACAATGAGCAGTTCTTC. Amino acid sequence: CASSLGGIGPYNEQFF. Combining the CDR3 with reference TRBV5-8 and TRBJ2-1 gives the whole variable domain EAGVTQSPTHLIKTRGQQATLRCSPISGHTSVYWYQQALGLGLQFLLWYDEGEERNRGNFPPRFSGRQFPNYSSELNVNALELEDSALYLCASSLGGIGPYNEQFFGPGTRLTVL.

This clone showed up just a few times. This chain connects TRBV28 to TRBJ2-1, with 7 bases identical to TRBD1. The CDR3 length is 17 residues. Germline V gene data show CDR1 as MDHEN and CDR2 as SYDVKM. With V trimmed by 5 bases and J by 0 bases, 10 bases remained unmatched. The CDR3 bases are TGTGCCAGCAGTCCTATCGGACAGGCAAGCTCCTACAATGAGCAGTTCTTC. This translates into CASSPIGQASSYNEQFF.

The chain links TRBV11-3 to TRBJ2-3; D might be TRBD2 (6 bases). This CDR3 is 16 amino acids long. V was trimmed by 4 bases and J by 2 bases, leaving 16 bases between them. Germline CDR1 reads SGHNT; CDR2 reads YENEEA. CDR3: CASSSRLVDNTDTQYF. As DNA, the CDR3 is TGTGCCAGCAGCTCACGACTAGTCGATAACACAGATACGCAGTATTTT.

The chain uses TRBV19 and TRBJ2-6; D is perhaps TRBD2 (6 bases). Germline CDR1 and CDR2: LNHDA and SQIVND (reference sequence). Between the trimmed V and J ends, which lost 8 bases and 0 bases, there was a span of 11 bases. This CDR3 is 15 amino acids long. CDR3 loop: CASLASYSGANVLTF. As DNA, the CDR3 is TGTGCCAGTCTAGCGAGTTACTCTGGGGCCAACGTCCTGACTTTC.

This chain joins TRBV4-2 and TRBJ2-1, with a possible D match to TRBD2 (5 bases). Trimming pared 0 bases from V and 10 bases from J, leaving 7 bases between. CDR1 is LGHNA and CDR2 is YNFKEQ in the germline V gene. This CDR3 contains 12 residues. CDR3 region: CASSQEGAEQFF. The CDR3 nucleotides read TGTGCCAGCAGCCAAGAGGGAGCGGAGCAGTTCTTC.

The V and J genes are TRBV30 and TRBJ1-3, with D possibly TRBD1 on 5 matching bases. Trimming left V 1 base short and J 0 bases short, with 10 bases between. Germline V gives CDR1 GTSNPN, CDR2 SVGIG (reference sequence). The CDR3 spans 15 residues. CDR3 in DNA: TGTGCCTGGAGTGATGACAGTTTCTCTGGAAACACCATATATTTT. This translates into CAWSDDSFSGNTIYF.

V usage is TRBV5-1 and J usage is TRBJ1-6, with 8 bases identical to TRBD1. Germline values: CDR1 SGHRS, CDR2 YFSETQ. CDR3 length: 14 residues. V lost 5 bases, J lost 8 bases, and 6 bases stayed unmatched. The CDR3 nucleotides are TGCGCCAGCAGTCGGGGACAGGCTGATTCACCCCTCCACTTT. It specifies CASSRGQADSPLHF.